The 27 T cell receptor beta chains below come from one sample, sequenced in a study of T cell responses to AZD1222 COVID-19 vaccine. The method was immunoSEQ multiplex PCR; TCRdb's version includes in-frame clones alone and lacks a portion of them. The top ten clones hold roughly 7.2% of a sample with 130,000 or so clones, roughly 93% of them seen once. This specimen was peripheral blood, taken on day 0 of AZD1222 vaccination. These receptors originate from an adult in good health.

The chain has TRBV2 and TRBJ2-4; possibly TRBD1 for D (6 bases). CDR1 and CDR2 (germline): SNHLY, FYNNEI. V lost 6 bases, J lost 5 bases, and 8 bases lay in between. CDR3 length: 12 residues. The CDR3 loop reads CASRDRENIQYF. CDR3 coding DNA: TGTGCCAGCAGGGACAGAGAAAACATTCAGTACTTC.

This chain uses TRBV20-1 with TRBJ2-6; D gene ambiguous. Per germline, CDR1 DFQATT and CDR2 SNEGSKA (reference sequence). The CDR3 runs 11 residues. V dropped 3 bases and J dropped 3 bases, with 0 bases sitting between them. The CDR3 nucleotides are TGCAGTGCTAGTGGGGCCAACGTCCTGACTTTC. Amino acid sequence: CSASGANVLTF.

The chain combines TRBV5-8 with TRBJ2-3; TRBD2 agrees at 9 bases. Germline V gives CDR1 SGHTS, CDR2 YDEGEE. The CDR3 is 17 residues long. V shed 2 bases and J 2 bases; nucleotides not matched to a gene: 9. The CDR3: CASSLGGTSHVTDTQYF. The CDR3 DNA reads as TGTGCCAGCAGCTTAGGGGGGACTAGCCATGTCACAGATACGCAGTATTTT.

The V and J genes are TRBV19 and TRBJ2-5; D is unresolved. From germline, CDR1 is LNHDA and CDR2 SQIVND (reference sequence). The germline V and J ends were trimmed by 1 base and 4 bases, with 19 bases remaining between them. The CDR3 has 17 residues. The CDR3 spells CASSIVGLGSGRETQYF. CDR3 in DNA: TGTGCCAGTAGTATAGTAGGTTTGGGCAGTGGAAGAGAGACCCAGTACTTC.

J is TRBJ1-5 and V is TRBV19; TRBD1 agrees at 8 bases. The CDR3 has 15 amino acids. V gave up 5 bases and J gave up 2 bases; unmatched junction bases: 5. Germline loops: CDR1 LNHDA, CDR2 SQIVND (reference sequence). The DNA of the CDR3 is TGTGCCAGTAGTGTTGACAGGGGAGGCAATCAGCCCCAGCATTTT. Residues: CASSVDRGGNQPQHF.

V gene TRBV27 combines with J gene TRBJ2-7; 10 nucleotides agree with TRBD2. V was clipped by 3 bases and J by 5 bases; unmatched bases: 4. Germline lookup yields CDR1 MNHEY and CDR2 SMNVEV (reference sequence). This CDR3 comprises 14 residues. In DNA, the CDR3 is TGTGCCAGCAGTTTCGGGACTAGCGACCACGAGCAGTACTTC. Its protein is CASSFGTSDHEQYF.

This clone was counted once. The V gene is TRBV19, the J gene TRBJ2-1; 12 nucleotides agree with TRBD1. Trimming took 6 bases from V and 7 from J; bases not matched to a gene: 13. Germline CDR1 is LNHDA and CDR2 is SQIVND (reference sequence). This CDR3 region has 17 residues. As DNA, the CDR3 is TGTGCCAGTAGCCACATGGGACAGGGGGCTTCTCGGAATGAGCAGTTCTTC. Residues: CASSHMGQGASRNEQFF.

This clone counts as medium-sized (0.01 to 0.1%). V usage is TRBV27 and J usage is TRBJ1-2; tentatively, D is TRBD1 (6 bases). Deletions cut 5 bases from V and 4 bases from J, with 23 bases between. The germline CDR1 and CDR2 sequences are MNHEY and SMNVEV (reference sequence). The CDR3 sequence is 17 residues long. The CDR3 reads CASSPMVRGGRIYGYTF. CDR3 sequence (DNA): TGTGCCAGCAGTCCGATGGTTAGGGGGGGGAGAATCTATGGCTACACCTTC.

The genes are TRBV27 and TRBJ2-1; 9 nucleotides line up with TRBD1. CDR3 length equals 16 residues. J lost 8 bases, V lost 2 bases, and 10 bases had no gene match. The germline gives CDR1 MNHEY, CDR2 SMNVEV (reference sequence). The CDR3 DNA reads as TGTGCCAGCAGTTTAAGTGTGGGACAGGGTAGCGATGAGCAGTTCTTC. Amino acids: CASSLSVGQGSDEQFF.

The chain combines TRBV10-3 with TRBJ1-5, with D possibly TRBD1 on 5 matching bases. The germline gives CDR1 ENHRY, CDR2 SYGVKD. V lost 4 bases, J lost 6 bases, and 7 bases lay in between. The CDR3 runs 12 residues. The CDR3: CAISGGSQPQHF. The CDR3 bases are TGTGCCATCAGTGGGGGGAGTCAGCCCCAGCATTTT.

This chain connects TRBV24-1 to TRBJ2-6; TRBD2 agrees at 7 bases. Per germline, CDR1 KGHDR and CDR2 SFDVKD. The V and J ends lost 1 base and 1 base, in that order; junction bases with no gene match: 0. The CDR3 consists of 16 residues. The CDR3 bases are TGTGCCACCAGTGATTTCGGGGGGTCTGGGGCCAACGTCCTGACTTTC. Translated, it gives CATSDFGGSGANVLTF.

J is TRBJ2-1 and V is TRBV27, with D tentatively TRBD2 (5 bases). The germline V gene encodes CDR1 MNHEY and CDR2 SMNVEV (reference sequence). The CDR3 has 16 residues. Trimming pared 4 bases from V and 6 bases from J, leaving 19 bases between. CDR3 nucleotide sequence: TGTGCCAGCAGTTCCAACCCCTTCCCCGCGGGCAATGAGCAGTTCTTC. The encoded protein is CASSSNPFPAGNEQFF.

The J gene is TRBJ1-5, the V gene TRBV21-1. TRBV21-1 is noted as a pseudogene. The CDR3 loop spans 16 amino acids. CDR3 DNA sequence: TGTGCCAGCAGCAAAGAAGTAGGGCAGAGCAATCAGCCCCAGCATTTT. Translation: CASSKEVGQSNQPQHF.

CDR3 amino acids: CASSPDRFVGPRNYGYTF. CDR3 DNA sequence: TGTGCCAGCAGTCCCGACAGGTTTGTGGGTCCGAGGAACTATGGCTACACCTTC. V usage is TRBV2 and J usage is TRBJ1-2; D may be TRBD1 (6 bases). V gave up 5 bases and J gave up 2 bases, with 24 bases separating them. Germline V gives CDR1 SNHLY, CDR2 FYNNEI. The CDR3 is made up of 18 amino acids.

The V and J genes are TRBV30 and TRBJ2-7; D might be TRBD1 or TRBD2, each matching 5 bases. Germline V gene sequence: CDR1 GTSNPN, CDR2 SVGIG (reference sequence). V was pared by 1 base and J by 2 bases, with 15 bases between. This CDR3 spans 15 amino acids. CDR3 loop: CAWSGVLGRTYEQYF. The CDR3 DNA reads as TGTGCCTGGAGTGGAGTCCTGGGACGGACCTACGAGCAGTACTTC.

CDR3 coding DNA: TGTGCCAGCAGCCTTCTAAGGGAGGGGGCGCGAAAGACTAGCGGGAGCTCCTACAATGAGCAGTTCTTC. Its translation is CASSLLREGARKTSGSSYNEQFF. V is TRBV7-8 and J is TRBJ2-1; TRBD2 matches at 12 bases. V dropped 5 bases and J dropped 0; count of bases not matched to a gene: 23. Germline-derived CDR1 and CDR2 are SGHVS and FQNEAQ. This CDR3 is built from 23 residues.

The chain is built from TRBV18 and TRBJ1-3; D might be TRBD1 (5 bases). The germline gives CDR1 KGHSH, CDR2 LQKENI. Trimming shortened V by 1 base and J by 0 bases, and 13 bases separated the two germline ends. The CDR3 length is 17 residues. The CDR3 region is CASSPLSRVSSGNTIYF. The DNA of the CDR3 is TGTGCCAGCTCACCACTTTCCAGGGTGTCCTCTGGAAACACCATATATTTT.

The chain employs TRBV12-3 or TRBV12-4 and TRBJ2-1; 7 nucleotides match TRBD2. Trimming cost V 3 bases and J 15 bases; bases outside gene matches: 8. The CDR3 is 12 residues long. The CDR3: CASSFGAGDLFF. The CDR3 bases are TGTGCCAGCAGTTTCGGGGCGGGAGATCTGTTCTTC.

The genes are TRBV28 and TRBJ1-6; D is unclear. The CDR3 totals 14 residues. With 3 bases removed from V and 7 bases from J, the gap between germline ends came to 10 bases. CDR1 and CDR2 (germline): MDHEN, SYDVKM. The CDR3 DNA is TGTGCCAGCAGTTTGTCCGGGAGGAATTCACCCCTCCACTTT. It encodes CASSLSGRNSPLHF.

On this clone itself: Other nucleotide sequences from this sample produce the same CDR3. This chain connects TRBV7-9 to TRBJ1-1; D is unresolved. V was clipped by 2 bases and J by 1 base, with 5 bases between them. CDR1 is SEHNR, CDR2 FQNEAQ, per germline (reference sequence). The CDR3 extends over 13 amino acids. CDR3 coding DNA: TGTGCCAGCAGCTTACAAGGGAACACTGAAGCTTTCTTT. Translated: CASSLQGNTEAFF.

The genes are TRBV4-1 and TRBJ2-5; D possibly corresponds to TRBD1 (5 bases). V shed 0 bases and J shed 4 bases, with 12 bases lying between them. CDR1 is MGHRA and CDR2 is YSYEKL in the germline V gene. The CDR3 length is 15 residues. Written as DNA, the CDR3 is TGCGCCAGCAGCCAAGAAGGGATAAGGGGAGAGACCCAGTACTTC. The encoded protein is CASSQEGIRGETQYF.

This chain uses TRBV27 with TRBJ1-4, with D unresolved. V gave up 0 bases and J gave up 3 bases, with 5 bases separating them. The CDR3 runs 14 residues. Germline-derived CDR1 and CDR2 are MNHEY and SMNVEV (reference sequence). The CDR3 reads CASSLSGANEKLFF. Here the CDR3 DNA reads TGTGCCAGCAGTTTATCGGGAGCTAATGAAAAACTGTTTTTT.

The gene calls are TRBV10-3 and TRBJ2-5; TRBD2 aligns across 11 bases. The CDR3 consists of 17 residues. CDR1 ENHRY and CDR2 SYGVKD come from the germline V gene. The V segment lost 0 bases and the J segment 2 bases; nucleotides outside the gene matches: 5. CDR3 nucleotide sequence: TGTGCCATCAGTGAGTCGAGGGCTAGCGGGAGGCAAGAGACCCAGTACTTC. It translates to CAISESRASGRQETQYF.

This CDR3 is CASMGPRGTNEKLFF. The CDR3 DNA reads as TGTGCCAGCATGGGCCCCAGAGGGACTAATGAAAAACTGTTTTTT. V and J are TRBV2 and TRBJ1-4; D gene ambiguous. The germline V and J ends were trimmed by 7 bases and 2 bases, with 14 bases remaining between them. This CDR3 spans 15 amino acids. From germline, CDR1 is SNHLY and CDR2 FYNNEI.

V and J are TRBV28 and TRBJ2-1, with D hard to call. Germline CDR1 reads MDHEN; CDR2 reads SYDVKM. Trimming shortened V by 3 bases and J by 10 bases, and 31 bases separated the two germline ends. The CDR3 has 19 amino acids. CDR3: CASSLLQKNWIILQREQFF. The CDR3 DNA reads as TGTGCCAGCAGTTTGCTACAGAAAAACTGGATTATATTACAAAGAGAGCAGTTCTTC.

V usage is TRBV7-8 and J usage is TRBJ1-2; D unclear. Germline CDR1 reads SGHVS; CDR2 reads FQNEAQ. Trimming stripped 8 bases from V and 7 bases from J, with 11 bases between. This CDR3 region has 11 residues. The CDR3 nucleotides read TGTGCCAGCGGCGGTAGTCCTGGCTACACCTTC. Amino acid sequence: CASGGSPGYTF.

This sequence joins TRBV29-1 and TRBJ2-5; D uncertain. Germline V gene lookup returns CDR1 SQVTM and CDR2 ANQGSEA. This CDR3 region has 12 residues. Trimming removed 4 bases at V and 4 bases at J, with 10 bases between. CDR3 bases: TGCAGCGTTGTAGGGAATGGAGAGACCCAGTACTTC. Its translation: CSVVGNGETQYF.